Given below is one TCR beta chain in context. Its antigen is not known. The data are from a study of cytomegalovirus exposure and HLA in healthy donors. Profiled with immunoSEQ multiplex PCR; TCRdb holds only in-frame clones, not every one. The data hold 50,000 to 65,000 clones, with approximately 95% observed a single time. Trimming took 5 bases from V and 0 from J, leaving 13 bases between them. CDR1 is SEHNR, CDR2 FQNEAQ, per germline (reference sequence). The length of the CDR3 is 16 residues. Study-wide findings and caveats: Cytomegalovirus association was assigned to over 150 TCR beta chains.

This receptor was taken from a woman between 18 and 29 years old in good health and CMV-seropositive. The rearrangement joins TRBV7-9 to TRBJ2-2, with D possibly TRBD1 on 6 matching bases. Material for sequencing was PBMCs. CDR3 bases: TGTGCCAGCAGCATGCCGGGACAAACGAACACCGGGGAGCTGTTTTTT. Its translation is CASSMPGQTNTGELFF.